These 8 T cell receptor beta chains originate from one sample sequenced in a study of blood T cells in healthy people across ages. For the second PCR, which ran for about 6 to 11 cycles, a sample-barcoded 5' primer and a J-beta primer mix were used. Each CDR3 protein gets one entry after TCRdb re-called the 5' RACE reads with MiXCR. The table records about 940,000 distinct CDR3 sequences, around 48% of them present only once. The sample comprised blood. The receptors stem from a man aged 25 to 40 in good health.

In regard to this clonotype: The junction departs from the called germline gene at one end, perhaps through a read error. The chain is built from TRBV6-1 and TRBJ2-4, with no clear D. This CDR3 has 16 amino acids. The germline V gene has CDR1 MNHNS and CDR2 SASEGT. DNA for the CDR3: TGTGCCGGCAGTGAAGGTTTGCCCCTAGCCAAAAACATTCAGTACTTC. Protein product: CAGSEGLPLAKNIQYF.

This sequence joins TRBV24-1 and TRBJ2-5, with 7 nucleotides matching TRBD2. Germline V gene data show CDR1 as KGHDR and CDR2 as SFDVKD. The ends lost 4 bases at V and 0 bases at J; junction bases unmatched: 10. There are 17 residues in the CDR3. Here the CDR3 reads CATSEKPSGNYQETQYF. The CDR3 bases are TGTGCCACCAGTGAAAAGCCGAGCGGGAACTACCAAGAGACCCAGTACTTC.

In the case of this clonotype: At one end the junction does not follow the germline gene, possibly because of a read error. The rearrangement joins TRBV10-3 to TRBJ2-7; maybe TRBD1 (6 bases). There are 14 residues in the CDR3. In germline, CDR1 is ENHRY, CDR2 SYGVKD. The CDR3 DNA sequence: TGTGCAATCAGTGAATCGGCCAGGGGCTACGAGCAGTACTTC. Translating gives CAISESARGYEQYF.

This clonotype was observed a few times. The V and J genes are TRBV20-1 and TRBJ2-1; 7 positions match TRBD2. CDR1 is DFQATT, CDR2 SNEGSKA, per germline (reference sequence). This CDR3 is 15 amino acids long. V was pared by 3 bases and J by 1 base, with 6 bases of the junction left unmatched. CDR3 DNA: TGCAGTGCTAGCCAAGCGGGGCAATCCTACAATGAGCAGTTCTTC. Translation gives CSASQAGQSYNEQFF.

The chain couples TRBV10-3 to TRBJ1-3; D is undetermined. The CDR3 spans 12 residues. Germline values: CDR1 ENHRY, CDR2 SYGVKD. V lost 6 bases and J lost 9, with 12 bases in between. The CDR3 DNA reads TGTGCCATCAGCGACACCCGCGGCACCATATATTTT. It codes for CAISDTRGTIYF.

The chain has TRBV5-1 and TRBJ2-7; D perhaps matches TRBD1 (6 bases). Germline CDR1 and CDR2: SGHRS and YFSETQ. The CDR3 has 14 residues. Trimming removed 4 bases from V and 9 bases from J, with 20 bases in between. CDR3 DNA: TGCGCCAGCAGCACGGGGAACAGGGATGGGGCGCAGTACTTC. Translating gives CASSTGNRDGAQYF. The whole variable domain, filled in from reference TRBV5-1 and TRBJ2-7, reads KAGVTQTPRYLIKTRGQQVTLSCSPISGHRSVSWYQQTPGQGLQFLFEYFSETQRNKGNFPGRFSGRQFSNSRSEMNVSTLELGDSALYLCASSTGNRDGAQYFGPGTRLTVT.

A few counts support this clonotype. This rearrangement joins TRBV27 to TRBJ2-5; maybe TRBD1 (5 bases). The closer fit of TRBJ2-7 to the DNA end suggests the J call may be wrong. This CDR3 is 16 amino acids long. The germline CDR1 and CDR2 sequences are MNHEY and SMNVEV (reference sequence). CDR3 in DNA: TGTGCCAGCAGTAGCCTCACAGGCCCCTTTTACTACGAGCAGTACTTC. Amino acids: CASSSLTGPFYYEQYF.

This clonotype came up a few times. The rearrangement uses TRBV5-1 and TRBJ2-1, with 10 bases fitting TRBD2. Looked up from germline, CDR1 is SGHRS and CDR2 is YFSETQ. CDR3 size: 15 residues. The V segment lost 1 base and the J segment 8 bases; nucleotides outside the gene matches: 6. The CDR3, as DNA: TGCGCCAGCAGCTTGAGCGGGGGGGCTCGCGATGAGCAGTTCTTC. Its translation: CASSLSGGARDEQFF.